This passage covers 12 T cell receptor beta chains from one sample sequenced in a study of tumor-infiltrating lymphocytes in primary liver carcinoma. Synthesis of TCR beta cDNA was carried out from 450 to 500 ng total RNA with a constant-region primer. Investigators got TCR beta libraries out of three nested multiplex PCR rounds, done with slightly modified ARM-PCR. The study ran its first two PCR rounds for approximately 10 cycles each, using TRBV1-TRBV30 forward primers and a C-beta reverse primer. One entry per CDR3 protein, called by TCRdb with MiXCR from the multiplex PCR reads. The profile shows some 180,000 distinct CDR3 sequences, 50% to 75% of them singletons. RNA isolated from unsorted whole blood supplied the blood RNA, with germline DNA also extracted. The sequenced material came from peripheral blood. These receptors were taken from a man in his forties with primary liver carcinoma and hepatitis B virus infection.

This clonotype has a handful of counts. V gene TRBV6-5 combines with J gene TRBJ2-7; 8 nucleotides align to TRBD2. V dropped 2 bases and J dropped 4; count of bases not matched to a gene: 4. The CDR3 contains 14 residues. The germline CDR1 and CDR2 sequences are MNHEY and SVGAGI. CDR3 sequence reads: CASSYERGPYEQYF. DNA for the CDR3: TGTGCCAGCAGTTACGAGCGGGGGCCGTACGAGCAGTACTTC.

Worth noting for this clonotype: The conserved closing phenylalanine or tryptophan is absent in this CDR3, likely reflecting a read error. Because the CDR3's place on the DNA is in doubt, the DNA is left out and the CDR3 is given as listed by TCRdb. The chain joins TRBV11-2 to TRBJ2-7; TRBD2 is the table's D call, not checked against the DNA. Termini included, the CDR3 measures 14 amino acids. Looked up from germline, CDR1 is SGHAT and CDR2 is FQNNGV. The CDR3: CASSLTDGGYEKHS.

The gene calls are TRBV11-1 and TRBJ2-1, with TRBD2 identical over 8 bases. CDR3 length: 16 amino acids. V dropped 3 bases and J dropped 6; count of bases not matched to a gene: 10. Germline CDR1 and CDR2: SGHAT and FQDESV (reference sequence). CDR3 sequence reads: CASSFGAGVVCNEQFF. The CDR3, as DNA: TGTGCCAGCAGCTTTGGAGCGGGAGTGGTGTGCAATGAGCAGTTCTTC.

This clonotype was found a few times. The gene calls are TRBV10-3 and TRBJ2-7; 14 nucleotides match TRBD2. Trimming at V came to 5 bases and at J to 3 bases, leaving 3 bases not matched to a gene. CDR1 is ENHRY and CDR2 is SYGVKD in the germline V gene. There are 15 residues in the CDR3. The CDR3 DNA reads as TGTGCCATCAGTCCGGGACTAGCGGGAGACTACGAGCAGTACTTC. Translated: CAISPGLAGDYEQYF.

The chain is built from TRBV29-1 and TRBJ2-7; 7 bases are a match to TRBD1. The CDR3 runs 12 residues. V lost 0 bases and J lost 13; bases outside the gene matches: 9. From germline, CDR1 is SQVTM and CDR2 ANQGSEA. CDR3 coding DNA: TGCAGCGTTGAAGACAGGGGGTACGAGAACTACTTC. Encoded protein: CSVEDRGYENYF.

This clonotype was detected a few times. DNA of the CDR3: TGTGCCAGCAGTATAGACGGGAATGAGCAGTTCTTC. Residues: CASSIDGNEQFF. This rearrangement joins TRBV6-1 to TRBJ2-1; D remains ambiguous. Trimming removed 5 bases from V and 7 bases from J, with 9 bases in between. The CDR3 loop spans 12 amino acids. Looked up from germline, CDR1 is MNHNS and CDR2 is SASEGT.

The chain combines TRBV6-1 with TRBJ2-1, with D possibly matching TRBD2 (6 bases). The CDR3 runs to 13 residues. Trimming took off 5 bases at V and 9 bases at J, with 14 bases between the two ends. CDR1 is MNHNS, CDR2 SASEGT, per germline. CDR3 in DNA: TGTGCCAGCAGTCCGGGAGTTGATGGTGAGCAGTTCTTC. Translation: CASSPGVDGEQFF.

Note on this clonotype: A read error may be the cause here, since a much bigger clone is one base away. The rearrangement uses TRBV11-3 and TRBJ1-1, with a possible D match to TRBD1 (5 bases). Germline V gene data show CDR1 as SGHNT and CDR2 as YENEEA. The CDR3 is 13 residues long. The CDR3 DNA reads TGTGCCAGCAGCTCCGAGGGGAACACTGAAGCTCTCTTT. Protein: CASSSEGNTEALF.

This clonotype has only a few counts. This clone may be a read error of a much larger clone one base away. The chain couples TRBV11-2 to TRBJ2-5, with 7 bases matching TRBD1. This CDR3 has 15 residues. CDR1 and CDR2 from the germline V gene are SGHAT and FQNNGV. The CDR3 is CTSSYRGQTMETQYF. CDR3 DNA sequence: TGTACCAGCAGTTATAGGGGACAGACGATGGAGACCCAGTACTTC.

This clonotype was detected ten times or more. The gene calls are TRBV4-2 and TRBJ2-3, with D unclear. This CDR3 is 13 amino acids long. Germline lookup yields CDR1 LGHNA and CDR2 YNFKEQ. V lost 0 bases to trimming and J lost 5 bases, with 6 bases between them. Here the CDR3 reads CASSQDLGDTQYF. The CDR3 DNA reads TGTGCCAGCAGCCAAGACTTGGGAGATACGCAGTATTTT.

Concerning this clonotype itself: Germline and junction disagree at one end, which may indicate a read error. The rearrangement joins TRBV11-2 to TRBJ2-1; D not resolved. The germline V gene has CDR1 SGHAT and CDR2 FQNNGV. CDR3 size: 15 residues. The CDR3 sequence: CASDVVGNPYNEQLF. CDR3 nucleotides: TGTGCCAGCGACGTAGTGGGAAATCCCTACAATGAGCAGCTCTTC. Variable domain in full (rest from reference TRBV11-2 and TRBJ2-1): EAGVAQSPRYKIIEKRQSVAFWCNPISGHATLYWYQQILGQGPKLLIQFQNNGVVDDSQLPKDRFSAERLKGVDSTLKIQPAKLEDSAVYLCASDVVGNPYNEQLFGPGTRLTVL.

The chain has TRBV5-5 and TRBJ2-3; D unresolved. Germline CDR1 SGHKS, CDR2 YYEKEE (reference sequence). Trimming stripped 6 bases from V and 0 bases from J, with 11 bases between. The length of the CDR3 is 14 residues. This CDR3 reads CASTPSSSTDTQYF. The CDR3 nucleotides are TGTGCCAGCACCCCTTCATCTAGCACAGATACGCAGTATTTT.